This is a list of T cell receptor beta chains from one sample in a study of early T cells in non-severe SARS-CoV-2 infection. One entry per CDR3 protein, called by TCRdb with MiXCR from the 5' RACE reads. This table has about 55,000 distinct CDR3 sequences, 15% appearing once. Source: whole blood, taken at baseline. All receptors derive from an adult who was a healthcare worker with PCR-confirmed SARS-CoV-2 infection or an uninfected control (not recorded which). Each CDR3 is given with its conserved first and last residue. Each record gives: V gene, J gene, D gene, clone size, CDR3 protein, CDR3 DNA. The D gene is left open where the match is weak. Clone size is stated in some rows and not others, as once, few, many or a class when expanded.

TRBV28	TRBJ2-5	TRBD2	-	CASRRGGVQETQYF	TGTGCCAGCAGGCGTGGGGGGGTCCAAGAGACCCAGTACTTC
TRBV4-2	TRBJ2-5	-	few	CASSQVQGETQYF	TGTGCCAGCAGCCAAGTCCAGGGAGAGACCCAGTACTTC
TRBV6-5	TRBJ1-6	TRBD1	few	CASNGQGGSPLHF	TGTGCCAGCAATGGACAGGGGGGTTCACCCCTCCACTTT
TRBV2	TRBJ2-1	TRBD2	many	CASCRSGSDSYNEQFF	TGTGCCAGCTGTCGCAGCGGGAGTGATTCCTACAATGAGCAGTTCTTC
TRBV6-2/TRBV6-3	TRBJ2-3	-	-	CASSRRGRVEDTQYF	TGTGCCAGCAGCCGGCGGGGGCGGGTTGAAGATACGCAGTATTTT
TRBV11-2	TRBJ2-2	-	few	CASSLIHHTGELFF	TGTGCCAGCAGCTTAATACACCACACCGGGGAGCTGTTTTTT
TRBV4-2	TRBJ2-3	-	-	CASSQDPAGPDTQYF	TGTGCCAGCAGCCAAGATCCGGCAGGACCAGATACGCAGTATTTT
TRBV2	TRBJ2-5	-	few	CASMLRFNSETQYF	TGTGCCAGCATGCTCCGCTTCAATTCGGAGACCCAGTACTTC
TRBV18	TRBJ2-7	-	-	CASSPGTSTLYEQYF	TGTGCCAGCTCACCAGGGACATCAACTCTTTACGAGCAGTACTTC
TRBV2	TRBJ2-5	TRBD1	-	CASSEPGQGRQTQYF	TGTGCCAGCAGTGAACCGGGACAGGGACGGCAGACCCAGTACTTC
TRBV27	TRBJ1-2	-	few	CASRTGAGYGYTF	TGTGCCAGCAGAACCGGGGCGGGTTATGGCTACACCTTC
TRBV12-3/TRBV12-4	TRBJ1-3	-	-	CASSRGALGNTIYF	TGTGCCAGCAGCCGGGGGGCGCTGGGAAACACCATATATTTT
TRBV6-1	TRBJ1-1	-	few	CASSDGAGRWGTEAFF	TGTGCCAGCAGTGACGGGGCGGGACGGTGGGGCACTGAAGCTTTCTTT
TRBV3-1	TRBJ1-1	-	few	CASSRVRTEAFF	TGTGCCAGCAGCCGCGTACGCACTGAAGCTTTCTTT
TRBV18	TRBJ1-6	-	-	CASSPEGQAYNSPLHF	TGTGCCAGCTCACCAGAGGGGCAAGCCTATAATTCACCCCTCCACTTT
TRBV28	TRBJ1-1	-	many	CASRGTRGGAEAFF	TGTGCCAGCAGAGGTACGCGGGGAGGCGCTGAAGCTTTCTTT
TRBV2	TRBJ2-3	-	-	CASRGNVFPTDTQYF	TGTGCCAGCAGGGGTAACGTTTTCCCCACAGATACGCAGTATTTT
TRBV9	TRBJ1-4	TRBD1	many	CASSGQGAKEKLFF	TGTGCCAGCAGCGGACAGGGGGCTAAGGAAAAACTGTTTTTT
TRBV7-9	TRBJ2-7	-	-	CTSSLPDRRYEQYF	TGTACCAGCAGCTTACCCGACAGACGCTACGAGCAGTACTTC
TRBV6-1	TRBJ2-7	-	-	CASSGTTYEQYF	TGTGCCAGCTCCGGGACGACCTACGAGCAGTACTTC
TRBV7-6	TRBJ2-7	TRBD1	-	CASSLAPQGLADEQYF	TGTGCCAGCAGCTTAGCCCCACAGGGGCTGGCTGACGAGCAGTACTTC
TRBV9	TRBJ1-1	-	-	CASSVGRQNTEAFF	TGTGCCAGCAGCGTAGGCAGGCAGAACACTGAAGCTTTCTTT
TRBV12-3/TRBV12-4	TRBJ2-7	-	-	CASTRKTADEQYF	TGTGCCAGCACCAGAAAGACGGCAGACGAGCAGTACTTC